These 15 T cell receptor beta chains were sequenced from one sample in a study of blood T cell repertoires in COVID-19. This table comes from immunoSEQ multiplex PCR, and its TCRdb copy is limited to in-frame clones, with some not included. The sample has 120,000 to 150,000 clones, around 84% seen once; the top ten hold 5.8%. Sequencing was performed on PBMCs or T cells enriched from blood (not recorded which). The receptor set was obtained from a woman aged 50 to 65 who had been exposed to COVID-19.

As regards this clone: Mismatch with germline at one junction end may stem from a read error. The rearrangement links TRBV19 to TRBJ1-1, with 8 nucleotides matching TRBD1. The CDR3 sequence is 14 residues long. Germline V CDR1 and CDR2: LNHDA, SQIVND (reference sequence). CDR3 amino acids: CASSIKDRAPSLLF. The CDR3 nucleotides read TGTGCCAGTAGTATCAAGGACAGGGCCCCTTCACTCCTTTTT.

The chain combines TRBV10-2 with TRBJ1-1; 7 bases are a match to TRBD1. The germline V gene encodes CDR1 WSHSY and CDR2 SAAADI. CDR3 length: 13 amino acids. The J segment lost 5 bases and the V segment lost 2 bases, leaving 2 bases of the junction unmatched. The CDR3 nucleotides read TGCGCCAGCAGTGAGAACAGGGGAACTGAAGCTTTCTTT. This translates into CASSENRGTEAFF.

This clone was seen more than once but under ten times. This chain connects TRBV12-3 or TRBV12-4 to TRBJ1-6; perhaps TRBD1 as D (5 bases). The CDR3 covers 13 residues. V was clipped by 6 bases and J by 7 bases, with 10 bases between them. DNA of the CDR3: TGTGCCAGCAGGCGGAGACAGAATTCACCCCTCCACTTT. Encoded protein: CASRRRQNSPLHF.

This clone was counted between two and nine times. V and J are TRBV5-1 and TRBJ2-1; 9 nucleotides line up with TRBD1. The CDR3 has 16 residues. From germline, CDR1 is SGHRS and CDR2 YFSETQ. The ends lost 1 base at V and 3 bases at J; junction bases unmatched: 5. DNA of the CDR3: TGCGCCAGCAGCTTGATAGGGACAGGGTACTACAATGAGCAGTTCTTC. It codes for CASSLIGTGYYNEQFF.

The chain's CDR3 is CSVEDLQAGPLQFF. In DNA form, the CDR3 reads TGCAGCGTTGAAGATCTACAGGCCGGTCCCCTGCAGTTCTTC. This sequence joins TRBV29-1 and TRBJ2-1; a weak D match, TRBD1 (5 bases). The germline V gene encodes CDR1 SQVTM and CDR2 ANQGSEA. The length of the CDR3 is 14 residues. Trimming took off 0 bases at V and 12 bases at J, with 18 bases between the two ends.

This clone has just a few counts. CDR3 residues: CASSTTMGGAFF. As DNA, the CDR3 is TGCGCCAGCAGCACGACAATGGGGGGAGCTTTCTTT. The rearrangement joins TRBV5-1 to TRBJ1-1, with D perhaps matching TRBD1 (5 bases). CDR1 is SGHRS, CDR2 YFSETQ, per germline. Trimming took 4 bases from V and 10 from J, leaving 14 bases between them. The CDR3 runs 12 residues.

The rearrangement uses TRBV30 and TRBJ2-5; the match to TRBD2 covers 8 bases. V lost 0 bases to trimming and J lost 5 bases; unmatched junction nucleotides: 2. The CDR3 has 13 amino acids. The germline CDR1 and CDR2 sequences are GTSNPN and SVGIG (reference sequence). Written as DNA, the CDR3 is TGTGCCTGGAGTGTAACGGGAGGGGAGACCCAGTACTTC. Its translation: CAWSVTGGETQYF.

This clone was detected only a few times. The rearrangement joins TRBV12-5 to TRBJ1-5; D might be TRBD1 (6 bases). Germline V gives CDR1 LGHNT, CDR2 FRNRAP. V dropped 1 base and J dropped 7 bases, with 14 bases sitting between them. The CDR3 is 15 amino acids. CDR3 sequence reads: CASGLAASGGQPQHF. CDR3 DNA sequence: TGTGCTAGTGGTTTGGCAGCGAGCGGGGGCCAGCCCCAGCATTTT.

The V call is TRBV7-2, the J call TRBJ1-1; D is possibly TRBD1 (5 bases). The length of the CDR3 is 15 residues. The germline CDR1 and CDR2 sequences are SGHTA and FQGNSA. V was shortened by 1 base and J by 3 bases, with 12 bases between the two germline ends. DNA for the CDR3: TGTGCCAGCAGCTTAGACCGGGGGACCGACACTGAAGCTTTCTTT. Protein: CASSLDRGTDTEAFF. Based on the CDR3 plus reference TRBV7-2 and TRBJ1-1, the full variable domain is GAGVSQSPSNKVTEKGKDVELRCDPISGHTALYWYRQSLGQGLEFLIYFQGNSAPDKSGLPSDRFSAERTGGSVSTLTIQRTQQEDSAVYLCASSLDRGTDTEAFFGQGTRLTVV.

This chain uses TRBV12-3 or TRBV12-4 with TRBJ1-1; TRBD1 aligns across 7 bases. The CDR3 loop spans 12 amino acids. After removal of 8 bases from V and 4 bases from J, the junction contained 4 bases not matched to a gene. The CDR3 DNA is TGTGCCAGCTTATACAGGGGCACTGAAGCTTTCTTT. It encodes CASLYRGTEAFF.

This chain joins TRBV6-6 and TRBJ2-7; TRBD1 matches at 12 bases. Per the germline V gene, CDR1 is MNHNY and CDR2 is SVGAGI (reference sequence). CDR3 length: 15 amino acids. V shed 2 bases, J shed 7 bases, and the junction held 6 bases outside the gene matches. The CDR3 DNA is TGTGCCAGCAGTTACCGGGGACAGGGGGCGCGGGAGCAGTACTTC. Translation: CASSYRGQGAREQYF.

In DNA form, the CDR3 reads TGTGCCAGCAGTCCAGGTCGGAGCGGGAGCGACGAGCAGTACTTC. Amino acids: CASSPGRSGSDEQYF. The V and J genes are TRBV6-2 or TRBV6-3 and TRBJ2-7; TRBD2 agrees at 8 bases. CDR1 is MNHEY and CDR2 is SVGEGT in the germline V gene. The CDR3 contains 15 residues. V lost 5 bases and J lost 5; bases outside the gene matches: 11.

This clone was seen more than once but under ten times. This chain links TRBV15 with TRBJ2-1; 8 nucleotides line up with TRBD1. Germline lookup yields CDR1 LNHNV and CDR2 YYDKDF (reference sequence). The CDR3 has 15 amino acids. The V and J ends lost 4 bases and 6 bases, in that order; junction bases with no gene match: 8. CDR3 in amino acids: CATSIETGATNEQFF. The CDR3 nucleotides read TGTGCCACCAGCATAGAGACAGGGGCCACCAATGAGCAGTTCTTC.

The J gene is TRBJ1-2, the V gene TRBV7-2, with D possibly matching TRBD1 (5 bases). CDR3 size: 13 residues. Trimming took off 5 bases at V and 2 bases at J, with 9 bases between the two ends. Germline V CDR1 and CDR2: SGHTA, FQGNSA. The CDR3 nucleotides read TGTGCCAGCAGCCAGCGACAGAACTATGGCTACACCTTC. As protein: CASSQRQNYGYTF.

The chain has TRBV10-3 and TRBJ1-4; 9 nucleotides agree with TRBD1. CDR3 length: 16 residues. CDR1 ENHRY and CDR2 SYGVKD come from the germline V gene. V shed 2 bases and J 7 bases; nucleotides not matched to a gene: 8. CDR3 nucleotide sequence: TGTGCCATCAGTGAGCCGGAGACAGGGGGGGGTGAAAAACTGTTTTTT. This gives the protein CAISEPETGGGEKLFF.